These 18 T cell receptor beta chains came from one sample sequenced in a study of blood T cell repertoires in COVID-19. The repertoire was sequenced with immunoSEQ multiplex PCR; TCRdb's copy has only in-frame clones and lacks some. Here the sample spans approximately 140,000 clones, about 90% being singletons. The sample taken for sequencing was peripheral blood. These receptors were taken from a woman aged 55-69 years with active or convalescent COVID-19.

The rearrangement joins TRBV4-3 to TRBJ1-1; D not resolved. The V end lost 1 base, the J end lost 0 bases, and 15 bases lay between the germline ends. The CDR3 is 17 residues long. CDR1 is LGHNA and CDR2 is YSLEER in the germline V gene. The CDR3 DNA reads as TGCGCCAGCAGCCAAGCCGTTAGGGAGGGAGTGAACACTGAAGCTTTCTTT. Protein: CASSQAVREGVNTEAFF.

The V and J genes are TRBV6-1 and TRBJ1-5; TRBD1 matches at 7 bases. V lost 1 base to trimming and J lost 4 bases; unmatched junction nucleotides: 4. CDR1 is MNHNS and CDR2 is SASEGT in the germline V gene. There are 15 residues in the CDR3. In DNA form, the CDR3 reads TGTGCCAGCAGTGAAGGACAGGGCTGGAATCAGCCCCAGCATTTT. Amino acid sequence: CASSEGQGWNQPQHF.

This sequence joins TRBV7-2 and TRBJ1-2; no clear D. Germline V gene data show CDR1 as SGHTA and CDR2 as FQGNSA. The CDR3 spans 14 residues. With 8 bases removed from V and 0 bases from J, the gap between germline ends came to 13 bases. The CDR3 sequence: CASVRGGANYGYTF. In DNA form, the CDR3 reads TGTGCCAGCGTCCGGGGAGGAGCTAACTATGGCTACACCTTC.

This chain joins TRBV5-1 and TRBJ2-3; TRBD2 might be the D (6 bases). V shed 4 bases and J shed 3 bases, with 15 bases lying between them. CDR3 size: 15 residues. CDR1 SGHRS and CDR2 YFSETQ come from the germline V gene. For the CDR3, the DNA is TGCGCCAGCAGCCCGGGACTTGCGGGGACAGATACGCAGTATTTT. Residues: CASSPGLAGTDTQYF.

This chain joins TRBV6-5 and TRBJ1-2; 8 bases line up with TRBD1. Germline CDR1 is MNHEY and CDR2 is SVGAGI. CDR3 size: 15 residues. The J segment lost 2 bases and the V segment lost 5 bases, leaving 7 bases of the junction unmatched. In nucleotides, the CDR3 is TGTGCCAGCAGTACTCGACAGGGGTTAAACTATGGCTACACCTTC. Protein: CASSTRQGLNYGYTF.

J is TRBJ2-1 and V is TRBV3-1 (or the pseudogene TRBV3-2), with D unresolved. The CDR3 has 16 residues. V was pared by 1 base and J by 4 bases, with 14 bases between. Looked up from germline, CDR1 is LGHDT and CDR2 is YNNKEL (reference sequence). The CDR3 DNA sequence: TGTGCCAGCAGCCAAGGAGAAGAGATCCCATACAATGAGCAGTTCTTC. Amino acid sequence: CASSQGEEIPYNEQFF.

This CDR3 reads CASSGGQGNTEAFF. CDR3 bases: TGTGCCAGCAGCGGGGGACAGGGAAACACTGAAGCTTTCTTT. This chain joins TRBV5-8 and TRBJ1-1; TRBD1 matches 9 bases. The CDR3 runs to 14 residues. V was pared by 4 bases and J by 2 bases, with 3 bases of the junction left unmatched. Per germline, CDR1 SGHTS and CDR2 YDEGEE.

The CDR3 DNA is TGCGCCAGCTTCGACAGGGGAGTGGGCTATGGCTACACCTTC. This codes for CASFDRGVGYGYTF. The chain recombines TRBV10-2 with TRBJ1-2; 8 bases map to TRBD1. Trimming took 8 bases from V and 4 from J; bases not matched to a gene: 9. From germline, CDR1 is WSHSY and CDR2 SAAADI. This CDR3 has 14 amino acids.

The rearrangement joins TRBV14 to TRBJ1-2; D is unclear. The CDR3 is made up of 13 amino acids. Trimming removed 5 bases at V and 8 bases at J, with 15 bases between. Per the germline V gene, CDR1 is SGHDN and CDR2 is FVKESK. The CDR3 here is CASSSTNRVGYTF. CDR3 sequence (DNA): TGTGCCAGCAGCTCCACAAATCGGGTGGGCTACACCTTC.

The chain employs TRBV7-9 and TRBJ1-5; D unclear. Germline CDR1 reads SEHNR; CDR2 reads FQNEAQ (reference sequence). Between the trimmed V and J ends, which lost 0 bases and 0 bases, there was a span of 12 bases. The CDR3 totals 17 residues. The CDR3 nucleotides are TGTGCCAGCAGCTTAGCGCCGAATTCAGATAGCAATCAGCCCCAGCATTTT. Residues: CASSLAPNSDSNQPQHF.

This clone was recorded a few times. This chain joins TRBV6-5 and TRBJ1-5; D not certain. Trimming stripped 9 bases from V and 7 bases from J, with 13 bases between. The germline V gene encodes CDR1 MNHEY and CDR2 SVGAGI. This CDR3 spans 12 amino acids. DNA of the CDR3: TGTGCCAGTATGGACTTAAAGCAGCCCCAGCATTTT. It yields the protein CASMDLKQPQHF.

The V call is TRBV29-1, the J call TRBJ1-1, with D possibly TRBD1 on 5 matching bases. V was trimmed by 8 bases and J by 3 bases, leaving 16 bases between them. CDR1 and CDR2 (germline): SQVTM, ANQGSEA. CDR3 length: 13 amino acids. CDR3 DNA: TGCAGCACCTTAGGGGACTTGGACACTGAAGCTTTCTTT. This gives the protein CSTLGDLDTEAFF.

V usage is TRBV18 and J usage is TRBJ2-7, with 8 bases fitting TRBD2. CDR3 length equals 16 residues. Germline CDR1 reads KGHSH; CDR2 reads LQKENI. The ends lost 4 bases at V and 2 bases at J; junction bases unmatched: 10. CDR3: CASSLYLAGLTYEQYF. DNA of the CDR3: TGTGCCAGCTCACTCTATCTAGCGGGTTTAACCTACGAGCAGTACTTC.

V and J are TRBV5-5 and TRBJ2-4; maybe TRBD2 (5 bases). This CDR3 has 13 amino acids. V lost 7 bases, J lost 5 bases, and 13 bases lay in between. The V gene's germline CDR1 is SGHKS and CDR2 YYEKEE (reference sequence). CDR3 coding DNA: TGTGCCAGCGGCCACTGGGGAGAAAACATTCAGTACTTC. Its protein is CASGHWGENIQYF.

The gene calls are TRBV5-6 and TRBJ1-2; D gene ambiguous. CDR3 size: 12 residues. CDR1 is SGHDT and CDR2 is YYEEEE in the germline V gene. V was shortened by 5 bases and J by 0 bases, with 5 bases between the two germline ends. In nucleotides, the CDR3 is TGTGCCAGCAGTGAGACTAACTATGGCTACACCTTC. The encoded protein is CASSETNYGYTF.

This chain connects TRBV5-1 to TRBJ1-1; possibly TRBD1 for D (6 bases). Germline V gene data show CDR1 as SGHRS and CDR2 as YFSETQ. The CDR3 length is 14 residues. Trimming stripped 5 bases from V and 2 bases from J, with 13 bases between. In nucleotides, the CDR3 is TGCGCCAGCAGTCGGGACATGATTAACACTGAAGCTTTCTTT. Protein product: CASSRDMINTEAFF.

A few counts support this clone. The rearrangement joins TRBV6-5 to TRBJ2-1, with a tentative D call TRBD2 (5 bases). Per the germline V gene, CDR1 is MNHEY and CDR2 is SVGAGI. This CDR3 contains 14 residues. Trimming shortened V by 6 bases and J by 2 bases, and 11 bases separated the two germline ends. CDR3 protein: CASRTGMAYNEQFF. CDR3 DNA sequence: TGTGCCAGCAGAACCGGGATGGCCTACAATGAGCAGTTCTTC.

Here the CDR3 reads CAISQMAALNTEAFF. Here the CDR3 DNA reads TGTGCCATCAGTCAGATGGCTGCCTTGAACACTGAAGCTTTCTTT. V is TRBV10-3 and J is TRBJ1-1; D not resolved. This CDR3 region has 15 residues. Trimming shortened V by 5 bases and J by 0 bases, and 13 bases separated the two germline ends. Looked up from germline, CDR1 is ENHRY and CDR2 is SYGVKD.